The rows below give T cell receptor beta chains drawn from one sample of a study of shared clonotypes between healthy human individuals. Libraries were prepared by immunoSEQ multiplex PCR; TCRdb keeps only in-frame clonotypes and omits some of them. The data show 2 million or so clones, 85% to 95% seen once. Material: naive CD4+ T cells sorted from blood. The source is a man younger than 35 in good health. CDR3s include the opening cysteine and the closing phenylalanine or tryptophan. The order of the fields is clone size, J gene, V gene, D gene, CDR3 DNA, CDR3 protein. A D gene is named only where the DNA matches it firmly. Clone size is stated in some rows and not others, as once, few, many or a class when expanded.

NA TRBJ1-1 TRBV2 NA TGTGCCAGCACGGTAGAGGGGGGGAACACTGAAGCTTTCTTT CASTVEGGNTEAFF
NA TRBJ1-4 TRBV9 NA TGTGCCAGCAGCGTATCGGGGAATGAAAAACTGTTTTTT CASSVSGNEKLFF
NA TRBJ1-6 TRBV5-1 TRBD1 TGCGCCAGCAGCGACGGACAGGGGATCCTTCCTTATAATTCACCCCTCCACTTT CASSDGQGILPYNSPLHF
once TRBJ2-7 TRBV5-6 NA TGTGCCAGCAGCTTTTGGGCTACACCCTACGAGCAGTACTTC CASSFWATPYEQYF
NA TRBJ2-5 TRBV7-9 TRBD2 TGTGCCAGCAGCTCAGCGGGAGGGGGGGAGACCCAGTACTTC CASSSAGGGETQYF
NA TRBJ2-2 TRBV7-9 NA TGTGCCAGCAGCTTTCGGGGTTCCACCGGGGAGCTGTTTTTT CASSFRGSTGELFF
NA TRBJ1-6 TRBV6-5 NA TGTGCCAGCAGTTCGCCAGGGCCTAATTCACCCCTCCACTTT CASSSPGPNSPLHF
NA TRBJ2-2 TRBV6-1 NA TGTGCCAGCAGTGAAGCGAGGCCCGCCGGACCCGGGGAGCTGTTTTTT CASSEARPAGPGELFF
NA TRBJ2-3 TRBV2 NA TGTGCCAGCAGGCCCAGGGTCACAGATACGCAGTATTTT CASRPRVTDTQYF
NA TRBJ2-1 TRBV7-9 NA TGTGCCAGCAGCTTAGTTCGGGACGGCTATTACAATGAGCAGTTCTTC CASSLVRDGYYNEQFF
NA TRBJ2-7 TRBV27 NA TGTGCCAGCAGTTTATCGTGGGAAACAGCTAACTCCTACGAGCAGTACTTC CASSLSWETANSYEQYF
NA TRBJ1-3 TRBV27 NA TGTGCCAGCAGTTTAGCAGGGAGTGATGGCACCATATATTTT CASSLAGSDGTIYF
few TRBJ1-2 TRBV7-9 NA TGTGCCAGCACCGCCTTGTGGGAAGGGTATGGCTACACCTTC CASTALWEGYGYTF
NA TRBJ2-2 TRBV28 NA TGTGCCAGCAGGATCGGAAAAGTGGGCACCGGGGAGCTGTTTTTT CASRIGKVGTGELFF
NA TRBJ1-6 TRBV6-5 NA TGTGCCAGCAGTTACTCTAGTTCTAATTCACCCCTCCACTTT CASSYSSSNSPLHF
NA TRBJ1-6 TRBV6-1 TRBD1 TGTGCCAGCATTCCTCCGGGACAGCCAAATTCACCCCTCCACTTT CASIPPGQPNSPLHF
NA TRBJ2-3 TRBV20-1 NA TGCAGTGCCGTCCAAAGGGATACGCAGTATTTT CSAVQRDTQYF
NA TRBJ1-6 TRBV5-4 NA TGTGCCAGCAGCTTGGCCTCGGGGGTCGGGAATTCACCCCTCCACTTT CASSLASGVGNSPLHF
NA TRBJ1-2 TRBV5-1 NA TGCGCCAGCAGCTTGGTACCCGGTAACTATGGCTACACCTTC CASSLVPGNYGYTF
NA TRBJ1-4 TRBV6-6 NA TGTGCCAGCCTTACAAAGGGGGGTACAACTAATGAAAAACTGTTTTTT CASLTKGGTTNEKLFF
NA TRBJ1-2 TRBV9 NA TGTGCCAGCGGGACGAGCGGTCGATATGGCTACACCTTC CASGTSGRYGYTF
once TRBJ2-4 TRBV6-1 TRBD1 TGTGCCGCGTTGGAACAGGGGGCCAAAAACATTCAGTACTTC CAALEQGAKNIQYF
NA TRBJ2-7 TRBV5-6 TRBD2 TGTGCCAGCAGCGAAGCGGGGGGGACCTACGAGCAGTACTTC CASSEAGGTYEQYF
NA TRBJ2-1 TRBV5-1 NA TGCGCCAGCAGCTTAGGAGAATCCTACAATGAGCAGTTCTTC CASSLGESYNEQFF
NA TRBJ2-3 TRBV7-2 NA TGTGCCAGCAGCTTTTATGGGGTGTCTGTCGATACGCAGTATTTT CASSFYGVSVDTQYF
NA TRBJ2-1 TRBV5-1 NA TGCGCCAGCAGTAGCCGGGTTTCGCAGATTGAGCAGTTCTTC CASSSRVSQIEQFF
NA TRBJ2-1 TRBV7-2 NA TGTGCCAGCAGCTCCGGGTACAATGAGCAGTTCTTC CASSSGYNEQFF
NA TRBJ2-7 TRBV4-3 NA TGCGCCAGCAGCCAAGAATTAGCGGAGAAGCAGTACTTC CASSQELAEKQYF
NA TRBJ2-4 TRBV6-6 NA TGTGCCAGCAGTACGAGGGGGGAGCTAGCCAAAAACATTCAGTACTTC CASSTRGELAKNIQYF
NA TRBJ2-3 TRBV2 NA TGTGCCAGCAGTGCGAGCACAGATACGCAGTATTTT CASSASTDTQYF
NA TRBJ1-4 TRBV11-2 NA TGTGCCAGCAGCTTAAGGCAGCCATCAACTAATGAAAAACTGTTTTTT CASSLRQPSTNEKLFF
NA TRBJ1-3 TRBV7-8 NA TGTGCCAGCAGCTTAGAACCCTGGAAGAGCTCTGGAAACACCATATATTTT CASSLEPWKSSGNTIYF
NA TRBJ1-1 TRBV29-1 NA TGCAGCTTTTGGCGGGACCCCACCGAAGCTTTCTTT CSFWRDPTEAFF
once TRBJ1-6 TRBV2 NA TGTGCCAGCAGTGATTTCCCAGGCTCCTATTCACCCCTCCACTTT CASSDFPGSYSPLHF
NA TRBJ1-2 TRBV10-3 NA TGTGCCATCAGTGACGGCACCCCTAGATTGTCCTACACCTTC CAISDGTPRLSYTF
NA TRBJ2-7 TRBV7-9 NA TGTGCCAGCAGCTCCTCAGGGGTGAGGGAGCAGTACTTC CASSSSGVREQYF